This TCR beta chain originates from a study of Ad26.COV2.S vaccination and SARS-CoV-2 variants. The table came from immunoSEQ multiplex PCR; TCRdb's copy has only in-frame clones and leaves some out. The data show more than 300,000 clones, 70% to 90% seen once. Treatment reported: some 20 received Ad26.COV2.S at low or high dose, single or two shots; roughly five received placebo; per-sample allocation not given. Collection of the samples took place on day 63 after the first injection of vaccine or placebo. Spike of the Wuhan-strain SARS-CoV-2 was expressed by an Ad26 vector, which formed the vaccine. As for this clone: No antigen is known for it.

Study-wide points: Possibly, TCR breadth and depth analyses underestimated total T cell responses. Participants given vaccine showed non-spike TCR breadth similar to that of placebo recipients.

The CDR3 runs to 15 residues. The V end was cut by 4 bases, the J end by 5 bases, with 18 bases between. CDR1 is MNHEY, CDR2 SVGEGT, per germline. Specimen: peripheral blood, collected in a trial of Ad26.COV2.S vaccine versus placebo. The sequence was collected from a person between 18 and 65 years old who received the Ad26.COV2.S COVID-19 vaccine or a placebo. The V and J genes are TRBV6-2 or TRBV6-3 and TRBJ2-7, with D perhaps assigned TRBD1 or TRBD2 (6 bases each). The CDR3 loop reads CASSSKTGAPHEQYF. CDR3 DNA sequence: TGTGCCAGCAGTTCGAAGACGGGGGCTCCCCACGAGCAGTACTTC.